Only a few counts were recorded for the clone carrying this T cell receptor beta chain. What it binds is unknown. Between roughly 18,000 and 1,100,000 sorted cells, with 10%, 30% or 50% RNA, yielded naive CD8 libraries. Sorting recovered naive CD8 T cells on a CD8+CD4-CCR7+CD45RA+ profile. The record originates from a study of molecular identifiers for immune sequencing clone quantification. Study-wide results and caveats: More than 98% of effector molecules, versus under 1% of naive-cell molecules, belonged to clones above 20 RNA copies.

MiXCR, applied by TCRdb to the PCR reads, yields one record per CDR3 protein. The repertoire consists of nearly 650,000 distinct CDR3 sequences, with approximately 24% occurring once and the leading ten covering 0.6% to 0.9%. This CDR3 contains 15 residues. Germline assignment: CDR1 LGHNA and CDR2 YSLEER. V was trimmed by 0 bases and J by 7 bases, leaving 10 bases between them. The receptor's source is a human donor in good health. Some libraries in this study had Jurkat cell RNA spiked in. This chain links TRBV4-3 with TRBJ1-6; no firm D call. Sequenced sample: naive CD8+ T cells from blood, with Jurkat cell RNA spiked in. Subset specified: FACS-sorted CD8+CD4-CCR7+CD45RA+ naive T cells. CDR3 nucleotides: TGCGCCAGCAGCCAAGATTGGCCGGCAAATTCACCCCTCCACTTT. Protein sequence: CASSQDWPANSPLHF.